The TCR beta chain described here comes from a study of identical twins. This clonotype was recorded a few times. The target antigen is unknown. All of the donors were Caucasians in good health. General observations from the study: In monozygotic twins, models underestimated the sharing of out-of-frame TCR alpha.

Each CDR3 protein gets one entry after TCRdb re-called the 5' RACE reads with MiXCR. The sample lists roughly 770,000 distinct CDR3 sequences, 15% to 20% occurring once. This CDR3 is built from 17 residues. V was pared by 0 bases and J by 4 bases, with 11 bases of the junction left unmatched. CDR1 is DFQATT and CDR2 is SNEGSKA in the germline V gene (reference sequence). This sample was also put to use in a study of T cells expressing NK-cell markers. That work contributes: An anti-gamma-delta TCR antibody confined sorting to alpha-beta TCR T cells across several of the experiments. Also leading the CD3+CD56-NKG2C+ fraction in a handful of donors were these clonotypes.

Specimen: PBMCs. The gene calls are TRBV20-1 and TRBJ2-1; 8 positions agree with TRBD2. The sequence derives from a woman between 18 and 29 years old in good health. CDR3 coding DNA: TGCAGTGCTAGAGATCTGAGTAGCGGGACCTCTTACAATGAGCAGTTCTTC. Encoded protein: CSARDLSSGTSYNEQFF.